Reported below is one T cell receptor beta chain. Its antigen remains unidentified. Germline CDR1 and CDR2: SGDLS and YYNGEE. The CDR3 runs 15 residues. Trimming left V 0 bases short and J 5 bases short, with 14 bases between. Libraries were prepared by immunoSEQ multiplex PCR; TCRdb keeps only in-frame clonotypes and omits some of them. The top ten hold 29% of the sample, which has around 30,000 clones, approximately 86% seen once. The sample comes from a study of OX40 agonist ivuxolimab in advanced cancers. Study results and caveats: Some of the nonresponding patients also showed low levels of normalized T-cell clonal expansion. Blood T cells, both CD4+ and CD8+, expanded clonally by week 6 at 0.1 to 3.0 mg/kg.

The receptor was derived from an adult with an advanced solid tumor such as melanoma, head and neck, liver or kidney cancer. The specimen comprised CD4+ or CD8+ T cells sorted from blood, sampled in a trial of the OX40 agonist ivuxolimab. The rearrangement uses TRBV9 and TRBJ2-5; maybe TRBD1 (5 bases). CDR3 in amino acids: CASSVARSGWETQYF. The DNA for the CDR3 is TGTGCCAGCAGCGTAGCTCGCTCAGGGTGGGAGACCCAGTACTTC.